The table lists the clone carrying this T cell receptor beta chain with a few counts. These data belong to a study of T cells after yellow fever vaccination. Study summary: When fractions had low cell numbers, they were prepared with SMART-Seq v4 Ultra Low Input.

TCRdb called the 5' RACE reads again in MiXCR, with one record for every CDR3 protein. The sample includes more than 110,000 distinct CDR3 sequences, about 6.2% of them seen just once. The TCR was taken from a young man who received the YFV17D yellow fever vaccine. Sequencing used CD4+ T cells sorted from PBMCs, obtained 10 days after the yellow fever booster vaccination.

As DNA, the CDR3 is TGCGCCAGCTATACCGGGACAGGGGGAGACTATGGCTACACCTTC. The encoded protein is CASYTGTGGDYGYTF. The chain uses TRBV5-1 and TRBJ1-2; 11 nucleotides agree with TRBD1. Germline V gene lookup returns CDR1 SGHRS and CDR2 YFSETQ. The trim removed 7 bases at V and 3 bases at J, leaving 8 bases unmatched. The CDR3 has 15 residues.